These 17 T cell receptor beta chains came from one sample sequenced in a study of T cell responses to AZD1222 COVID-19 vaccine (TCRdb year 2021). Sample time point, as interpreted from the label and publication: about 28 days (+/-7) after the second vaccine dose. Preparation of the library involved the immunoSEQ multiplex PCR assay. TCRdb's version of the immuneACCESS table is confined to in-frame rearrangements and falls short of the full clone set. An unresolved V gene accounts for under half of the shortfall where checked; the remainder is of unknown origin. Present in this sample are 90,000 to 120,000 clones, about 90% of which were seen just once. The ten most abundant clones make up about 6.8% of the sample. The source material was peripheral blood, sampled 28 days after the second AZD1222 dose. The receptors derive from an adult who received the AZD1222 COVID-19 vaccine.

The V and J genes are TRBV30 and TRBJ2-5; no clear D gene. This CDR3 has 16 residues. With 3 bases removed from V and 0 bases from J, the gap between germline ends came to 17 bases. Germline values: CDR1 GTSNPN, CDR2 SVGIG (reference sequence). CDR3 sequence (DNA): TGTGCCTGGAGGCCCCTAGGCTCACCCTACCAAGAGACCCAGTACTTC. Its protein product is CAWRPLGSPYQETQYF.

V usage is TRBV6-2 or TRBV6-3 and J usage is TRBJ1-2; D might be TRBD1 (5 bases). CDR1 is MNHEY, CDR2 SVGEGT, per germline. With 4 bases removed from V and 2 bases from J, the gap between germline ends came to 8 bases. This CDR3 region has 13 residues. The CDR3: CASSWDSNYGYTF. CDR3 sequence (DNA): TGTGCCAGCAGTTGGGACTCCAACTATGGCTACACCTTC.

The J gene is TRBJ1-5, the V gene TRBV5-6; TRBD1 is a possible D gene (5 bases). The V gene lost 1 base and the J gene lost 4 bases, with 18 bases spanning the gap. The CDR3 runs to 17 residues. Germline values: CDR1 SGHDT, CDR2 YYEEEE. This CDR3 reads CASSLLEGQGINQPQHF. The DNA for the CDR3 is TGTGCCAGCAGCTTGCTAGAGGGGCAGGGAATTAATCAGCCCCAGCATTTT.

The genes are TRBV19 and TRBJ1-5, with D perhaps matching TRBD1 (5 bases). This CDR3 has 13 amino acids. The germline V and J ends were trimmed by 6 bases and 9 bases, with 15 bases remaining between them. Germline loops: CDR1 LNHDA, CDR2 SQIVND (reference sequence). The CDR3 DNA follows: TGTGCCAGTAGGGCATCCGGGACGGGGCCCCAGCATTTT. Protein sequence: CASRASGTGPQHF.

The gene calls are TRBV5-4 and TRBJ2-7, with D perhaps TRBD1 (5 bases). The CDR3 has 13 residues. CDR1 SGHNT and CDR2 YYREEE come from the germline V gene (reference sequence). Trimming stripped 0 bases from V and 4 bases from J, with 8 bases between. The DNA of the CDR3 is TGTGCCAGCAGCTTGGGGGGCCCTTACGAGCAGTACTTC. This sequence encodes CASSLGGPYEQYF.

The chain combines TRBV9 with TRBJ1-2; D gene ambiguous. Germline V gene sequence: CDR1 SGDLS, CDR2 YYNGEE. CDR3 length equals 14 residues. The ends were cut back, 2 bases at V and 2 bases at J, with 10 bases in the middle. CDR3 sequence: CASSVGQANYGYTF. The CDR3 coding sequence is TGTGCCAGCAGCGTTGGGCAGGCAAACTATGGCTACACCTTC.

The gene calls are TRBV10-3 and TRBJ1-6; D is uncertain. Looked up from germline, CDR1 is ENHRY and CDR2 is SYGVKD. V dropped 4 bases and J dropped 6 bases, with 4 bases sitting between them. The CDR3 runs 12 residues. The CDR3 DNA reads as TGTGCCATCAGTGCTGGTAATTCACCCCTCCACTTT. This codes for CAISAGNSPLHF.

The CDR3 protein is CASSLPSGGTGELFF. CDR3 DNA: TGTGCCAGCAGCTTACCTAGCGGGGGGACCGGGGAGCTGTTTTTT. The chain couples TRBV5-4 to TRBJ2-2, with 11 bases lining up with TRBD2. Germline CDR1 and CDR2: SGHNT and YYREEE (reference sequence). The CDR3 sequence is 15 residues long. With 2 bases clipped from V and 5 bases from J, the junction kept 2 bases outside the gene matches.

The rearrangement links TRBV5-1 to TRBJ1-4, with 7 bases aligning to TRBD1. The germline gives CDR1 SGHRS, CDR2 YFSETQ. The CDR3 covers 14 residues. With V trimmed by 1 base and J by 6 bases, 3 bases remained unmatched. CDR3 coding DNA: TGCGCCAGCAGCTTGCAGGGGGTGGATGAAAAACTGTTTTTT. This encodes CASSLQGVDEKLFF.

The J gene is TRBJ2-3, the V gene TRBV9; TRBD2 is a possible D gene (6 bases). V was trimmed by 4 bases and J by 5 bases, leaving 14 bases between them. The CDR3 covers 14 residues. Germline lookup yields CDR1 SGDLS and CDR2 YYNGEE. Here the CDR3 DNA reads TGTGCCAGCAGCCCGCGACGGGGGTTAGATACGCAGTATTTT. Translating it yields CASSPRRGLDTQYF.

The chain recombines TRBV11-2 with TRBJ1-1; no firm D call. The CDR3 extends over 14 amino acids. Germline loops: CDR1 SGHAT, CDR2 FQNNGV. Between the trimmed V and J ends, which lost 0 bases and 4 bases, there was a span of 9 bases. The CDR3 loop reads CASSLEHATTEAFF. The CDR3 DNA follows: TGTGCCAGCAGCTTAGAACACGCAACCACTGAAGCTTTCTTT. Combining the CDR3 with reference TRBV11-2 and TRBJ1-1 gives the whole variable domain EAGVAQSPRYKIIEKRQSVAFWCNPISGHATLYWYQQILGQGPKLLIQFQNNGVVDDSQLPKDRFSAERLKGVDSTLKIQPAKLEDSAVYLCASSLEHATTEAFFGQGTRLTVV.

The CDR3 reads CASSLGANEQFF. CDR3 bases: TGTGCCAGCAGCCTCGGCGCAAATGAGCAGTTCTTC. This rearrangement joins TRBV7-6 to TRBJ2-1; D gene uncertain. V was trimmed by 5 bases and J by 7 bases, leaving 9 bases between them. The CDR3 loop spans 12 amino acids. CDR1 is SGHVS, CDR2 FNYEAQ, per germline.

This clone was detected only a few times. This chain uses TRBV7-9 with TRBJ1-1, with D hard to call. The germline CDR1 and CDR2 sequences are SEHNR and FQNEAQ (reference sequence). The germline V and J ends were trimmed by 4 bases and 3 bases, with 15 bases remaining between them. The CDR3 extends over 15 amino acids. The CDR3 loop reads CASSSSSPRDTEAFF. The CDR3 coding sequence is TGTGCCAGCAGCTCCTCCTCCCCTCGGGACACTGAAGCTTTCTTT. Based on the CDR3 plus reference TRBV7-9 and TRBJ1-1, the full variable domain is DTGVSQNPRHKITKRGQNVTFRCDPISEHNRLYWYRQTLGQGPEFLTYFQNEAQLEKSRLLSDRFSAERPKGSFSTLEIQRTEQGDSAMYLCASSSSSPRDTEAFFGQGTRLTVV.

The V and J genes are TRBV30 and TRBJ1-1; the match to TRBD1 covers 7 bases. The V and J ends lost 3 bases and 3 bases, in that order; junction bases with no gene match: 1. Germline values: CDR1 GTSNPN, CDR2 SVGIG (reference sequence). The CDR3 loop spans 12 amino acids. For the CDR3, the DNA is TGTGCCTGGAGCAGGGGGGACACTGAAGCTTTCTTT. This sequence encodes CAWSRGDTEAFF.

This clone was counted a single time. The chain joins TRBV19 to TRBJ2-3; D remains ambiguous. V shed 2 bases and J shed 1 base, with 4 bases lying between them. This CDR3 spans 13 amino acids. The germline V gene has CDR1 LNHDA and CDR2 SQIVND (reference sequence). In DNA, the CDR3 is TGTGCCAGTAGTATATCTCGCACAGATACGCAGTATTTT. Protein product: CASSISRTDTQYF. Drawing the rest from reference TRBV19 and TRBJ2-3, the complete variable domain is DGGITQSPKYLFRKEGQNVTLSCEQNLNHDAMYWYRQDPGQGLRLIYYSQIVNDFQKGDIAEGYSVSREKKESFPLTVTSAQKNPTAFYLCASSISRTDTQYFGPGTRLTVL.

The chain employs TRBV19 and TRBJ1-6; no firm D call. The germline gives CDR1 LNHDA, CDR2 SQIVND (reference sequence). V was clipped by 8 bases and J by 9 bases, with 17 bases between them. The CDR3 contains 14 residues. For the CDR3, the DNA is TGTGCCAGTCAGAGAAGGGATCGGGGTTCACCCCTCCACTTT. Its protein product is CASQRRDRGSPLHF.

Concerning this clone: At one end, the junction sequence differs from germline, possibly due to a read error. The CDR3 loop is CASSKAGVADTQYF. Here the CDR3 DNA reads TGTGCCAGCAGTAAAGCGGGGGTTGCAGATACGCAGTATTTT. The rearrangement uses TRBV2 and TRBJ2-3; 8 bases match TRBD2. CDR3 size: 14 residues. Germline loops: CDR1 SNHLY, CDR2 FYNNEI.